These 22 T cell receptor beta chains were sequenced from one sample in a study of CD8+CD57+ T cells in acquired aplastic anemia. CDR3 and TCR beta VDJ profiling relied on a genomic DNA template. Using its own MiXCR run on the reads, TCRdb lists one record per CDR3 protein. The sample includes 250,000 to 300,000 distinct CDR3 sequences, roughly half seen only once; the top ten take roughly 8%. The sample was sorted CD4+, CD8+, or CD8+CD57+ T cells (not recorded which) from PBMCs. These receptors all stem from a human donor with severe aplastic anemia or a healthy control (not recorded which).

This clonotype occurred many times. The V and J genes are TRBV20-1 and TRBJ1-4; D may be TRBD1 (5 bases). CDR1 and CDR2 from the germline V gene are DFQATT and SNEGSKA (reference sequence). This CDR3 is 15 amino acids long. V lost 3 bases to trimming and J lost 4 bases, with 15 bases between them. The CDR3 DNA sequence: TGCAGTGCTAGGGCCCCAGGGAGAGGTAATGAAAAACTGTTTTTT. Amino acids: CSARAPGRGNEKLFF.

The chain employs TRBV20-1 and TRBJ1-1, with a possible D match to TRBD1 (5 bases). Between the trimmed V and J ends, which lost 1 base and 5 bases, there was a span of 11 bases. Germline CDR1 reads DFQATT; CDR2 reads SNEGSKA (reference sequence). This CDR3 has 13 residues. The CDR3 nucleotides read TGCAGTGCTAGAGGGGACCTGACGACTGAAGCTTTCTTT. Protein: CSARGDLTTEAFF.

This clonotype has a single count. The genes are TRBV7-2 and TRBJ1-4; 7 nucleotides line up with TRBD1. Germline lookup yields CDR1 SGHTA and CDR2 FQGNSA. J lost 8 bases, V lost 8 bases, and 14 bases had no gene match. This CDR3 comprises 15 residues. CDR3 sequence reads: CASAPLRQGGEKLFF. The CDR3 nucleotides are TGTGCCAGCGCCCCTCTCAGACAGGGTGGCGAAAAACTGTTTTTT. Supplemented by reference TRBV7-2 and TRBJ1-4, the full variable domain reads GAGVSQSPSNKVTEKGKDVELRCDPISGHTALYWYRQSLGQGLEFLIYFQGNSAPDKSGLPSDRFSAERTGGSVSTLTIQRTQQEDSAVYLCASAPLRQGGEKLFFGSGTQLSVL.

In this sample, this clonotype turned up many times. This chain links TRBV7-9 with TRBJ1-6; D unclear. V was clipped by 0 bases and J by 7 bases, with 10 bases between them. Germline lookup yields CDR1 SEHNR and CDR2 FQNEAQ (reference sequence). This CDR3 is 15 amino acids long. The CDR3 loop is CASSLAGRVNSPLHF. Here the CDR3 DNA reads TGTGCCAGCAGCTTAGCGGGCAGAGTGAATTCACCCCTCCACTTT.

This clonotype occurred many times. The chain joins TRBV7-3 to TRBJ1-2; D gene unclear. Trimming stripped 8 bases from V and 2 bases from J, with 12 bases between. The V gene's germline CDR1 is SGHTA and CDR2 FQGTGA. CDR3 length: 13 amino acids. The chain's CDR3 is CASGNQDNYGYTF. The CDR3 region has the DNA TGTGCCAGCGGCAATCAGGACAACTATGGCTACACCTTC.

As concerns this clonotype: At one end the junction does not follow the germline gene, possibly because of a read error. This sequence joins TRBV29-1 and TRBJ2-7, with D possibly being TRBD1 (6 bases). Germline CDR1 reads SQVTM; CDR2 reads ANQGSEA. The CDR3 length is 13 residues. CDR3: CSVEEGQSYKQYF. CDR3 bases: TGCAGCGTTGAAGAAGGACAGTCCTACAAGCAGTACTTC.

This clonotype was observed many times. The gene calls are TRBV2 and TRBJ2-2; weak D call: TRBD1 (7 bases). The V end lost 4 bases, the J end lost 1 base, and 13 bases lay between the germline ends. The germline V gene has CDR1 SNHLY and CDR2 FYNNEI. The CDR3 loop spans 16 amino acids. CDR3 in amino acids: CASSVGQGGNTGELFF. The CDR3 DNA sequence: TGTGCCAGCAGTGTCGGGCAGGGGGGGAACACCGGGGAGCTGTTTTTT.

Remarks on this clonotype: A much larger clone lies one base from this, so it may be a read error. The chain uses TRBV6-1 and TRBJ1-3, with 10 bases matching TRBD1. The germline V gene encodes CDR1 MNHNS and CDR2 SASEGT. The CDR3 is 14 amino acids. V shed 6 bases and J 3 bases; nucleotides not matched to a gene: 2. CDR3 loop: CASRRDRGGNTIYF. CDR3 DNA: TGTGCCAGCAGGAGGGACAGGGGTGGAAACACCATATATTTT.

This clonotype came up many times. The chain has TRBV6-5 and TRBJ2-5; 7 positions agree with TRBD2. J was trimmed by 8 bases and V by 0 bases; bases with no gene match: 15. The CDR3 is made up of 17 amino acids. Per the germline V gene, CDR1 is MNHEY and CDR2 is SVGAGI. CDR3: CASSYSRASGPKATQYF. In DNA form, the CDR3 reads TGTGCCAGCAGTTACTCCAGGGCTAGCGGACCGAAGGCCACCCAGTACTTC.

The chain is built from TRBV7-2 and TRBJ1-1; D uncertain. This CDR3 spans 18 amino acids. Trimming took 1 base from V and 4 from J, leaving 22 bases between them. Germline values: CDR1 SGHTA, CDR2 FQGNSA. The DNA for the CDR3 is TGTGCCAGCAGCTTAGTTCCCGGGAGCAGACCTTTGAGCACTGAAGCTTTCTTT. Translating it yields CASSLVPGSRPLSTEAFF.

The chain recombines TRBV19 with TRBJ2-1, with 10 bases that match TRBD1. From germline, CDR1 is LNHDA and CDR2 SQIVND (reference sequence). Trimming removed 3 bases from V and 6 bases from J; junction bases left unmatched: 5. This CDR3 is 15 amino acids long. The CDR3 region has the DNA TGTGCCAGTAGTATCGACAGGGGGCTCGGCAATGAGCAGTTCTTC. It codes for CASSIDRGLGNEQFF.

This clonotype occurred many times. The chain combines TRBV2 with TRBJ1-1; no definite D call. The CDR3 covers 11 residues. Germline V gene lookup returns CDR1 SNHLY and CDR2 FYNNEI. The V and J ends lost 4 bases and 5 bases respectively, with 5 bases between them. The chain's CDR3 is CASSVLTEAFF. CDR3 DNA: TGTGCCAGCAGTGTTCTAACTGAAGCTTTCTTT.

The chain links TRBV5-8 to TRBJ2-7; 7 nucleotides align to TRBD1. The CDR3 runs to 13 residues. CDR1 is SGHTS and CDR2 is YDEGEE in the germline V gene. The trim removed 1 base at V and 5 bases at J, leaving 3 bases unmatched. CDR3 amino acids: CASSLSDRDEQYF. CDR3 DNA sequence: TGTGCCAGCAGCTTGTCTGACAGGGACGAGCAGTACTTC.

As for this clonotype: Mismatch with germline at one junction end may stem from a read error. The chain recombines TRBV12-3 or TRBV12-4 with TRBJ1-3; D might be TRBD1 (5 bases). The CDR3 runs to 15 residues. CDR3 DNA: TGTGCCAGCAGCTTTGGACCGGGACTGGGAAGCACCATATATTTT. It specifies CASSFGPGLGSTIYF.

This clonotype occurred many times. The chain combines TRBV29-1 with TRBJ2-1, with a possible D match to TRBD1 (6 bases). Germline CDR1 reads SQVTM; CDR2 reads ANQGSEA. The CDR3 spans 12 residues. Trimming took off 6 bases at V and 5 bases at J, with 11 bases between the two ends. CDR3 nucleotides: TGCAGCGTCCTAAGGACAGACAATGAGCAGTTCTTC. This translates into CSVLRTDNEQFF.

The V call is TRBV24-1, the J call TRBJ1-2; tentatively, D is TRBD1 (5 bases). CDR3 size: 13 residues. CDR1 and CDR2 from the germline V gene are KGHDR and SFDVKD. Trimming cost V 5 bases and J 3 bases, with 9 bases left between them. The DNA of the CDR3 is TGTGCCACCAGTGCGAAGGGACACTATGGCTACACCTTC. This gives the protein CATSAKGHYGYTF.

This clonotype was seen ten or more times. This chain uses TRBV4-3 with TRBJ2-6; D unresolved. This CDR3 has 14 residues. Germline-derived CDR1 and CDR2 are LGHNA and YSLEER. V shed 0 bases and J shed 7 bases, with 7 bases lying between them. The CDR3 region is CASSQEVRANVLTF. The DNA for the CDR3 is TGCGCCAGCAGCCAAGAGGTTCGCGCCAACGTCCTGACTTTC.

As regards this clonotype: At one of its ends the junction is not consistent with the germline gene, which may arise from a read error. The chain joins TRBV7-3 to TRBJ1-6; D remains ambiguous. The germline CDR1 and CDR2 sequences are SGHTA and FQGTGA. This CDR3 has 12 amino acids. This CDR3 is CASTREESPLYF. In nucleotides, the CDR3 is TGTGCCAGCACCCGAGAGGAGTCACCCCTCTACTTT.

This chain joins TRBV7-9 and TRBJ2-5; TRBD1 matches 8 bases. The CDR3 consists of 14 residues. Trimming cost V 5 bases and J 4 bases; bases outside gene matches: 6. Per the germline V gene, CDR1 is SEHNR and CDR2 is FQNEAQ (reference sequence). The CDR3 DNA reads TGTGCCAGCAGCCGTGGGGACAGGCTAGAGACCCAGTACTTC. Protein: CASSRGDRLETQYF.

This clonotype has just a few counts. The rearrangement links TRBV19 to TRBJ2-2; 8 nucleotides align to TRBD1. Trimming cost V 1 base and J 6 bases; bases outside gene matches: 4. The CDR3 covers 15 residues. Looked up from germline, CDR1 is LNHDA and CDR2 is SQIVND (reference sequence). CDR3 loop: CASSIGQGAAGELFF. The DNA for the CDR3 is TGTGCCAGTAGTATAGGCCAGGGGGCTGCCGGGGAGCTGTTTTTT.

The V gene is TRBV20-1, the J gene TRBJ2-7; unclear D gene. The V end was cut by 3 bases, the J end by 0 bases, with 6 bases between. This CDR3 spans 12 amino acids. Germline V gene data show CDR1 as DFQATT and CDR2 as SNEGSKA (reference sequence). The CDR3 loop is CSASTASYEQYF. CDR3 nucleotide sequence: TGCAGTGCTAGCACAGCCTCCTACGAGCAGTACTTC.

Here the CDR3 reads CASSIQPNTEAFF. CDR3 DNA: TGTGCCAGCTCTATCCAGCCGAACACTGAAGCTTTCTTT. J is TRBJ1-1 and V is TRBV2; D is ambiguous. V was clipped by 8 bases and J by 1 base, with 11 bases between them. The CDR3 consists of 13 residues. CDR1 and CDR2 from the germline V gene are SNHLY and FYNNEI.